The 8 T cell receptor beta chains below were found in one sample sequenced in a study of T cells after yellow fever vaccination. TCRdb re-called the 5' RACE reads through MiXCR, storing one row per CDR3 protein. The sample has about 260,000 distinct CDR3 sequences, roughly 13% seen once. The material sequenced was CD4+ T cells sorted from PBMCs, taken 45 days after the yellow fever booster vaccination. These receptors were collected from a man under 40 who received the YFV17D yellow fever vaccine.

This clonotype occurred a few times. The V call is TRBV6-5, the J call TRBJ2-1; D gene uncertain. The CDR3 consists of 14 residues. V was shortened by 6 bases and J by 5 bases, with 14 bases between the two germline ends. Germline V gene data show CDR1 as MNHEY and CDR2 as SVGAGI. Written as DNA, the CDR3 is TGTGCCAGCAGGCGAGGTGCGGCCAACAATGAGCAGTTCTTC. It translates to CASRRGAANNEQFF.

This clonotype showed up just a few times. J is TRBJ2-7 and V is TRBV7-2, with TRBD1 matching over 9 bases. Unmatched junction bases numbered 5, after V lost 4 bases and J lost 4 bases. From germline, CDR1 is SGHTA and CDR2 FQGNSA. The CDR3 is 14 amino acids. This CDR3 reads CASSSDRGRYEQYF. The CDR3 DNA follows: TGTGCCAGCAGCTCGGACAGGGGTCGGTACGAGCAGTACTTC.

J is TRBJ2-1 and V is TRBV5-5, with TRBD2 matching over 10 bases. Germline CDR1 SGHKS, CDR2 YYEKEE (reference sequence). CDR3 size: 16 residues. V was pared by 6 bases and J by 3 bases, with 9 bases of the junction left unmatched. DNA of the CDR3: TGTGCCAGCAACCCAGCGGGAGGGAACAACTACAATGAGCAGTTCTTC. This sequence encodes CASNPAGGNNYNEQFF.

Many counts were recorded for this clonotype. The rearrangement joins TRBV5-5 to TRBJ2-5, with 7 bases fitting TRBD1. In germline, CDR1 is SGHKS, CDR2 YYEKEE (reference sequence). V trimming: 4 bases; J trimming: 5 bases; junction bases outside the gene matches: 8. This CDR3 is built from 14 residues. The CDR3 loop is CASSEPGGPETQYF. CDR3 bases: TGTGCCAGCAGCGAACCAGGGGGACCGGAGACCCAGTACTTC.

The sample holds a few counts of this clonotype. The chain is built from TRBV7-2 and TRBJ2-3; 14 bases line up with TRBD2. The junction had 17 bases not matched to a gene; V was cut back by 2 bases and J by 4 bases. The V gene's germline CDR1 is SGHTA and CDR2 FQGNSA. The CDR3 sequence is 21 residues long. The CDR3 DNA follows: TGTGCCAGCAGCTTAAGTGATAAGCCGGGACTAGCGGGAGAGATGGCAGATACGCAGTATTTT. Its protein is CASSLSDKPGLAGEMADTQYF.

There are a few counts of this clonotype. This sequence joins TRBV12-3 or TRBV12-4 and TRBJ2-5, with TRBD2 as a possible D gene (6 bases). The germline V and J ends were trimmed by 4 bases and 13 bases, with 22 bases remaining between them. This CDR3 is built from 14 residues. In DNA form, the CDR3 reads TGTGCCAGCAGTTCGGGGACTTGGGGTCAGGTCCTGTACTTC. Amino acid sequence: CASSSGTWGQVLYF.

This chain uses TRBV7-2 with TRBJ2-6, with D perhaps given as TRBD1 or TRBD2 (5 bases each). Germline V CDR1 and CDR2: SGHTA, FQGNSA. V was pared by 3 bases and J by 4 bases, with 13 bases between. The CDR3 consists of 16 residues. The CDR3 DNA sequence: TGTGCCAGCAGCTTTGGGGGATCCGGGGGGGCCAACGTCCTGACTTTC. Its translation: CASSFGGSGGANVLTF. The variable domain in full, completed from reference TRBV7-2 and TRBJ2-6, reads GAGVSQSPSNKVTEKGKDVELRCDPISGHTALYWYRQSLGQGLEFLIYFQGNSAPDKSGLPSDRFSAERTGGSVSTLTIQRTQQEDSAVYLCASSFGGSGGANVLTFGAGSRLTVL.

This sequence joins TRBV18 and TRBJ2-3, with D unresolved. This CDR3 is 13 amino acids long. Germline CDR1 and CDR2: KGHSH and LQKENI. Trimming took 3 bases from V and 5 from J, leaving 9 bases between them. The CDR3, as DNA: TGTGCCAGCTCACCGCTCCCGGAAGATACGCAGTATTTT. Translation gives CASSPLPEDTQYF.